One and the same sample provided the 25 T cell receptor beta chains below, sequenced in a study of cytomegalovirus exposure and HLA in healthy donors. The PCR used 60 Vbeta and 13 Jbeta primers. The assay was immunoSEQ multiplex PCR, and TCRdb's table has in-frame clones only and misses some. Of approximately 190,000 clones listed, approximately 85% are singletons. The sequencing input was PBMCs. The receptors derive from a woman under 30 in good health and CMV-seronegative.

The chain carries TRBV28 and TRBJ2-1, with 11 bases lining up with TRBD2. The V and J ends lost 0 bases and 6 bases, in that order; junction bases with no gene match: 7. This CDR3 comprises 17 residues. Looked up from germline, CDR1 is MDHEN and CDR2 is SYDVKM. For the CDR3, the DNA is TGTGCCAGCAGTTTATGGCGAACTAGCGGGAGTTTCAATGAGCAGTTCTTC. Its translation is CASSLWRTSGSFNEQFF.

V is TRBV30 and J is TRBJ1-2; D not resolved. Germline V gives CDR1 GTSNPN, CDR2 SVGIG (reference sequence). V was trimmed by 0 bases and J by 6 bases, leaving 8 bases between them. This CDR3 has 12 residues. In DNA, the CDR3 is TGTGCCTGGAGTGTTACGGGAGATGGCTACACCTTC. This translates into CAWSVTGDGYTF.

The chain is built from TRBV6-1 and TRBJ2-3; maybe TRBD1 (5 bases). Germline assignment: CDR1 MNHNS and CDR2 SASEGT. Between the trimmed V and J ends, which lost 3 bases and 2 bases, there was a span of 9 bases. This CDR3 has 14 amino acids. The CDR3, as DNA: TGTGCCAGCAGTGACAGGGATCCCACAGATACGCAGTATTTT. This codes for CASSDRDPTDTQYF.

The CDR3 DNA follows: TGTGCCAGCAGCCAAGGAGGAAGGAACACTGAAGCTTTCTTT. It encodes CASSQGGRNTEAFF. The chain couples TRBV13 to TRBJ1-1; D uncertain. There are 14 residues in the CDR3. In germline, CDR1 is PRHDT, CDR2 FYEKMQ (reference sequence). Trimming left V 5 bases short and J 1 base short, with 11 bases between.

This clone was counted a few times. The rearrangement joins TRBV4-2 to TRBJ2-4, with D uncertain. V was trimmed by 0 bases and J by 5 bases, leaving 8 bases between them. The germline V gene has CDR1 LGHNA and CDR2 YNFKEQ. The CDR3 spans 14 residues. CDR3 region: CASSQDSGENIQYF. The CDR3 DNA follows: TGTGCCAGCAGCCAAGATAGTGGTGAAAACATTCAGTACTTC.

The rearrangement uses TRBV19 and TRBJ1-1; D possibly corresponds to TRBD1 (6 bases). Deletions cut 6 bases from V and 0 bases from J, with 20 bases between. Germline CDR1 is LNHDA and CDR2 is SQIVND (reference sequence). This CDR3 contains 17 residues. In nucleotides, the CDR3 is TGTGCCAGTAGCATATATACGACAGGCCTATTGAACACTGAAGCTTTCTTT. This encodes CASSIYTTGLLNTEAFF.

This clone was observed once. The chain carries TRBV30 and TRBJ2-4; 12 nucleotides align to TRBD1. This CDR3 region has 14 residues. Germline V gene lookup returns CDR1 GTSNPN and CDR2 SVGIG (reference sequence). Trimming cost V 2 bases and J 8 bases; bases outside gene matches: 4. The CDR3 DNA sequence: TGTGCCTGGAGTCCGGGACAGGGGGCGGACATTCAGTACTTC. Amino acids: CAWSPGQGADIQYF.

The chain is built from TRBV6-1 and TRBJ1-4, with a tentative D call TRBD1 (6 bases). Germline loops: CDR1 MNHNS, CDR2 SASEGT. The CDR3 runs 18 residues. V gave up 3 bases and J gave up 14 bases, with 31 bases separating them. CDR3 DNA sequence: TGTGCCAGCAGTGACAAACCTAGGGGAGCAGGGGATGGTATCGGTCTGTTTTTT. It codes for CASSDKPRGAGDGIGLFF.

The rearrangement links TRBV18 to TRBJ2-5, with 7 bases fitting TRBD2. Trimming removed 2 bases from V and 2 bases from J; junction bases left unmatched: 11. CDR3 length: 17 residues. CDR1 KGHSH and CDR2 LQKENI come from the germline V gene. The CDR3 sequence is CASSPTAGGTGQETQYF. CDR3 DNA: TGTGCCAGCTCACCAACGGCCGGGGGGACGGGGCAAGAGACCCAGTACTTC.

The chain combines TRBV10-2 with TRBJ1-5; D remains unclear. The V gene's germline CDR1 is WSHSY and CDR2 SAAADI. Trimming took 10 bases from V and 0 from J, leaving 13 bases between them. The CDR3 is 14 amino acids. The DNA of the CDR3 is TGCGCCACTAGCACGTGGGTTAGCAATCAGCCCCAGCATTTT. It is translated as CATSTWVSNQPQHF.

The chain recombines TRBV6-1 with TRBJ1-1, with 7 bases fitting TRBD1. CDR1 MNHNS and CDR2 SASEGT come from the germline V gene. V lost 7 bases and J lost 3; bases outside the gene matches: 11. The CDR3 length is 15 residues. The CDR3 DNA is TGTGCCAGCAAATACTCCCAGGACAGGCACACTGAAGCTTTCTTT. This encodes CASKYSQDRHTEAFF.

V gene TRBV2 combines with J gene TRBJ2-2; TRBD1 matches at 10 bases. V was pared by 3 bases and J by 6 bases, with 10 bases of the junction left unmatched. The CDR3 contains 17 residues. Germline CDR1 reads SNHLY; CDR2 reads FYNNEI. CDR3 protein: CASSEWGTGDAPGELFF. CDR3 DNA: TGTGCCAGCAGTGAGTGGGGGACAGGGGACGCTCCCGGGGAGCTGTTTTTT.

CDR3 in DNA: TGTGCCAGCAGAACCCGGGCATGGGCAGGGGTCACAGATACGCAGTATTTT. As protein: CASRTRAWAGVTDTQYF. This chain connects TRBV7-9 to TRBJ2-3; D is perhaps TRBD1 (6 bases). Looked up from germline, CDR1 is SEHNR and CDR2 is FQNEAQ (reference sequence). The CDR3 length is 17 residues. V gave up 6 bases and J gave up 2 bases, with 21 bases separating them.

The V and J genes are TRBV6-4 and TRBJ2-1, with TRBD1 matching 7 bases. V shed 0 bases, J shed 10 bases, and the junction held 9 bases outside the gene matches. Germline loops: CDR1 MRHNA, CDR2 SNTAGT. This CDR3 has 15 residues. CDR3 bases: TGTGCCAGCAGTGACTCGTCTGACAGGGCTCGCGAGCAGTTCTTC. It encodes CASSDSSDRAREQFF.

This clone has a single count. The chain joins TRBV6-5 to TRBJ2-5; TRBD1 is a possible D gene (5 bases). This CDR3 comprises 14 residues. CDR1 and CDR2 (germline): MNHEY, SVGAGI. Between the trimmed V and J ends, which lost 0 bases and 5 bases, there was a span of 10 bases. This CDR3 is CASSYSGVWETQYF. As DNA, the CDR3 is TGTGCCAGCAGTTACTCAGGGGTATGGGAGACCCAGTACTTC.

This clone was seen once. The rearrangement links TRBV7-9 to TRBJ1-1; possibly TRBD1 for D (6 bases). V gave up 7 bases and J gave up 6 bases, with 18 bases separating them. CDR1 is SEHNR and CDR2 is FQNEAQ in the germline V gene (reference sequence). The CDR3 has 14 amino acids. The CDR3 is CASTLRSGVSEAFF. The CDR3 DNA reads TGTGCCAGCACCCTCAGGTCAGGGGTCTCTGAAGCTTTCTTT.

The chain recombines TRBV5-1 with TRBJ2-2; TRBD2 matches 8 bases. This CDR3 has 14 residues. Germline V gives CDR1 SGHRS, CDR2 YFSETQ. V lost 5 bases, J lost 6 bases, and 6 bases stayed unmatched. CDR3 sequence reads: CASSKGLDSGELFF. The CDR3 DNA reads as TGCGCCAGCAGTAAGGGACTAGATTCCGGGGAGCTGTTTTTT.

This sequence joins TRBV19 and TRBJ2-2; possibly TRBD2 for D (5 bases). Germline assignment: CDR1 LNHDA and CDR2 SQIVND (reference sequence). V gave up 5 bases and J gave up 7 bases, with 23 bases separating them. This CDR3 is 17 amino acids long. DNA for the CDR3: TGTGCCAGTAGTTACCGAACGGGGTACAAGATTAGCGGGGAGCTGTTTTTT. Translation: CASSYRTGYKISGELFF.

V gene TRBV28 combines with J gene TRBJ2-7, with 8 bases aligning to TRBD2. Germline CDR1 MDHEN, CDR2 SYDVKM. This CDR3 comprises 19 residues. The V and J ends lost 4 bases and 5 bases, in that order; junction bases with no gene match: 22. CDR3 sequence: CASSSPGTSKGLEVNEQYF. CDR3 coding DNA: TGTGCCAGCAGTTCCCCCGGGACGAGCAAGGGACTAGAGGTTAACGAGCAGTACTTC.

Written as DNA, the CDR3 is TGTGCCAGTAGTCCAGGGGGCGACTACACCTTC. Its translation is CASSPGGDYTF. The V and J genes are TRBV19 and TRBJ1-2; 8 bases are a match to TRBD1. Germline CDR1 reads LNHDA; CDR2 reads SQIVND (reference sequence). With 5 bases clipped from V and 10 bases from J, the junction kept 3 bases outside the gene matches. The CDR3 extends over 11 amino acids.

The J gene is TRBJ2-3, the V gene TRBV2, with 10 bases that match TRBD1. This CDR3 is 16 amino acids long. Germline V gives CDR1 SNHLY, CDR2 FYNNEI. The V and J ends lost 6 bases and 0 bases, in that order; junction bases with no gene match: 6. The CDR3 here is CASRGQGKGSTDTQYF. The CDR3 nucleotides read TGTGCCAGCAGGGGACAGGGGAAGGGGAGCACAGATACGCAGTATTTT.

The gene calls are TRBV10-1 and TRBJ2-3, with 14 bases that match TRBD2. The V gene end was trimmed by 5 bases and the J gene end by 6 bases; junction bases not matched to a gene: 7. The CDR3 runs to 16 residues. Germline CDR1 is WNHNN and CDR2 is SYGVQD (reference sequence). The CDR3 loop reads CASSTGLAGGKDTQYF. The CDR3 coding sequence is TGCGCCAGCAGTACTGGACTAGCGGGGGGAAAGGATACGCAGTATTTT.

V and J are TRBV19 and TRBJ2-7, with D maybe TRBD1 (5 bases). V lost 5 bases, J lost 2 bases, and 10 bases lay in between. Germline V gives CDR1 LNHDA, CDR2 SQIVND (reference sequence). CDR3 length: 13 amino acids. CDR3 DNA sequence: TGTGCCAGTAGTGCGACAGCCACCTACGAGCAGTACTTC. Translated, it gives CASSATATYEQYF. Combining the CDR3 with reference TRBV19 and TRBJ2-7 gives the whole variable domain DGGITQSPKYLFRKEGQNVTLSCEQNLNHDAMYWYRQDPGQGLRLIYYSQIVNDFQKGDIAEGYSVSREKKESFPLTVTSAQKNPTAFYLCASSATATYEQYFGPGTRLTVT.

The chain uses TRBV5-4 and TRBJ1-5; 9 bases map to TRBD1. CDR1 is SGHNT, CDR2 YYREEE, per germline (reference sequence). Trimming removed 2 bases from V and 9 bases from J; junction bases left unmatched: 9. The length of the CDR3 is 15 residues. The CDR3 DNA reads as TGTGCCAGCAGCTTCCCGGGACAGGGTGTTCGGCCCCAGCATTTT. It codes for CASSFPGQGVRPQHF.

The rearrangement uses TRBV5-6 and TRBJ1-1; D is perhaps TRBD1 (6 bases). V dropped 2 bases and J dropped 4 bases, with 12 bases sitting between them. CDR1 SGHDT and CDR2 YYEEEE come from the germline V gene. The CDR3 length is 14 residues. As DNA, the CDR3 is TGTGCCAGCAGCTTCGGGGGGCGACCCACTGAAGCTTTCTTT. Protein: CASSFGGRPTEAFF.